The clone carrying this TCR beta chain showed up just a few times. This sample is part of a study of identical twins. MiXCR, applied by TCRdb to the 5' RACE reads, yields one record per CDR3 protein. The sample includes fewer than 900,000 distinct CDR3 sequences, 15% to 20% of them seen just once. These sequences were also reported in another study, on T cells expressing NK-cell markers.

The sequence was collected from a woman aged 18-30 years in good health. Sequencing was carried out using PBMCs.

In nucleotides, the CDR3 is TGCGCCAGCAGTGAGAACGGACGGTTCCATGAAAAACTGTTTTTT. Translating gives CASSENGRFHEKLFF. The V and J genes are TRBV10-2 and TRBJ1-4; D gene uncertain. The CDR3 loop spans 15 amino acids. Germline CDR1 is WSHSY and CDR2 is SAAADI. V gave up 2 bases and J gave up 6 bases, with 13 bases separating them.